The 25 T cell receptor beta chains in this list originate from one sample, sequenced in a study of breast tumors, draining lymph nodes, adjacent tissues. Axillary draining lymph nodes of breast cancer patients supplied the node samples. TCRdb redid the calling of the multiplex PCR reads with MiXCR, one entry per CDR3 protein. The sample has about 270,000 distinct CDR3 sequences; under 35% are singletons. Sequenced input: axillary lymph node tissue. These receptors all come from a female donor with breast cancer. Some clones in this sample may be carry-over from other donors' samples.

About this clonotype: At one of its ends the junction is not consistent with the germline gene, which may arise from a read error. The CDR3 loop is CASSSLSEAYNEQLF. CDR3 sequence (DNA): TGTGCCAGCAGCTCCCTCTCCGAGGCGTACAATGAGCAGCTCTTC. The chain uses TRBV7-9 and TRBJ2-1; D is unclear. CDR1 is SEHNR, CDR2 FQNEAQ, per germline (reference sequence). The CDR3 has 15 amino acids. Based on the CDR3 plus reference TRBV7-9 and TRBJ2-1, the full variable domain is DTGVSQNPRHKITKRGQNVTFRCDPISEHNRLYWYRQTLGQGPEFLTYFQNEAQLEKSRLLSDRFSAERPKGSFSTLEIQRTEQGDSAMYLCASSSLSEAYNEQLFGPGTRLTVL.

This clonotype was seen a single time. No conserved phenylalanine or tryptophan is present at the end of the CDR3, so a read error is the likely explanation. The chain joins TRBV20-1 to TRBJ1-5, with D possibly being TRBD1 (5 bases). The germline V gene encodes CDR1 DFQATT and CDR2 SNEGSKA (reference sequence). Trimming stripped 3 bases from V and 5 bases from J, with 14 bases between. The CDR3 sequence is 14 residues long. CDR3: CSARQPQGDQPQHL. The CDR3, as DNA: TGCAGTGCTAGGCAACCCCAGGGAGATCAGCCCCAGCATCTT.

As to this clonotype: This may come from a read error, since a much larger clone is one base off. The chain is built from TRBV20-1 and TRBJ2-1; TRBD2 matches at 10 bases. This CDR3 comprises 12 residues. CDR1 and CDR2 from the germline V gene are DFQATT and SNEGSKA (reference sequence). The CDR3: CSARVLAGEPFF. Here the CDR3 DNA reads TGCAGTGCTAGAGTTCTAGCGGGAGAGCCGTTCTTC.

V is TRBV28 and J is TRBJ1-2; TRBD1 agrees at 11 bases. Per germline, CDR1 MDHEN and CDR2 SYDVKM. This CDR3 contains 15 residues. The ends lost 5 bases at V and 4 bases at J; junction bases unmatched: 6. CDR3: CASSTHGTGGYGYTF. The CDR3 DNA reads TGTGCCAGCAGTACCCATGGGACAGGGGGCTATGGCTACACCTTC.

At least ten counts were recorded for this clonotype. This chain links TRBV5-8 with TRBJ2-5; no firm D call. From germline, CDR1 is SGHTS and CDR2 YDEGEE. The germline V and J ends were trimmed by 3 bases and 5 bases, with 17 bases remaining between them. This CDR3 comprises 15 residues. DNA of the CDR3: TGTGCCAGCAGCTATCGCTCCACCCCGGGTGAGACCCAGTACTTC. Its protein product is CASSYRSTPGETQYF.

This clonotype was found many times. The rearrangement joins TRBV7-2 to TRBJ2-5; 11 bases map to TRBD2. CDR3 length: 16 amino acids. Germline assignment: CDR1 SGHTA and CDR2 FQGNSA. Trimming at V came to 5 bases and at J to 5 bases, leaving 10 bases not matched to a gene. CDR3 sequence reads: CASSRYTSGRGETQYF. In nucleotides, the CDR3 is TGTGCCAGCAGCCGATATACTAGCGGGAGAGGTGAGACCCAGTACTTC.

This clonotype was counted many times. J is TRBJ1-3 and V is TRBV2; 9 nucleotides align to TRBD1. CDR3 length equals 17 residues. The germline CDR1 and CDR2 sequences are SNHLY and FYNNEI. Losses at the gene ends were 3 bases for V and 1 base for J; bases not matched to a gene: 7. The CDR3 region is CASSDGDRVISGNTIYF. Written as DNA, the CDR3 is TGTGCCAGCAGTGATGGGGACAGGGTAATTTCTGGAAACACCATATATTTT. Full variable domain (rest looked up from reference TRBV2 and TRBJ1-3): EPEVTQTPSHQVTQMGQEVILRCVPISNHLYFYWYRQILGQKVEFLVSFYNNEISEKSEIFDDQFSVERPDGSNFTLKIRSTKLEDSAMYFCASSDGDRVISGNTIYFGEGSWLTVV.

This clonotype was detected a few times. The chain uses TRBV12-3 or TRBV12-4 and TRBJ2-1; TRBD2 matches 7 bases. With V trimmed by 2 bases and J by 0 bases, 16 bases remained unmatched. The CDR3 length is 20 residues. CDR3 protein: CASSLSFWAGDIHSYNEQFF. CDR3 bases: TGTGCCAGCAGTTTAAGTTTTTGGGCGGGAGATATCCACTCCTACAATGAGCAGTTCTTC.

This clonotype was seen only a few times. As DNA, the CDR3 is TGTGCCAGCAGCTGGCGTAGGACCGGGGAGCTGTTTTTT. Its translation: CASSWRRTGELFF. The chain joins TRBV3-1 to TRBJ2-2; no clear D gene. CDR3 length: 13 residues. CDR1 LGHDT and CDR2 YNNKEL come from the germline V gene (reference sequence). V lost 5 bases to trimming and J lost 5 bases, with 9 bases between them.

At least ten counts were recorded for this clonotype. The CDR3 sequence is CASSLPRGSGDEQFF. In nucleotides, the CDR3 is TGTGCCAGCAGCCTCCCCCGGGGGTCAGGAGATGAGCAGTTCTTC. The J gene is TRBJ2-1, the V gene TRBV7-9; D is possibly TRBD2 (6 bases). V lost 5 bases and J lost 8, with 19 bases in between. Looked up from germline, CDR1 is SEHNR and CDR2 is FQNEAQ (reference sequence). This CDR3 region has 15 residues.

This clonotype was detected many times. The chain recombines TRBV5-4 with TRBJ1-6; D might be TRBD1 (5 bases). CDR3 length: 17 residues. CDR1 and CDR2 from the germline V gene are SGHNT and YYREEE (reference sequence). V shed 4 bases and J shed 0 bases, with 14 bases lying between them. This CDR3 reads CASSLGGQSSYNSPLHF. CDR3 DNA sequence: TGTGCCAGCAGCCTTGGGGGTCAGAGCTCCTATAATTCACCCCTCCACTTT.

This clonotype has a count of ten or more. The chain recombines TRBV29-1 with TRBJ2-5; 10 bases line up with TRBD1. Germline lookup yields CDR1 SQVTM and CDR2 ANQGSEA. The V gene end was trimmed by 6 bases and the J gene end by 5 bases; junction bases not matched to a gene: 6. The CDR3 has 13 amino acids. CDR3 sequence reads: CSVTGQGWETQYF. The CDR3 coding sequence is TGCAGCGTCACGGGACAGGGGTGGGAGACCCAGTACTTC.

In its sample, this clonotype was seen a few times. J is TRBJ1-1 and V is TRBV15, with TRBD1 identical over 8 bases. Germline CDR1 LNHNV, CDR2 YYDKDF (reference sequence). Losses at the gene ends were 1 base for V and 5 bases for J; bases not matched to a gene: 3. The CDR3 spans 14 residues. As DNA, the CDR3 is TGTGCCACCAGCAGAGGACAGGGGCGAACTGAAGCTTTCTTT. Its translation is CATSRGQGRTEAFF. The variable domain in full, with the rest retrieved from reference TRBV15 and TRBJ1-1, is DAMVIQNPRYQVTQFGKPVTLSCSQTLNHNVMYWYQQKSSQAPKLLFHYYDKDFNNEADTPDNFQSRRPNTSFCFLDIRSPGLGDTAMYLCATSRGQGRTEAFFGQGTRLTVV.

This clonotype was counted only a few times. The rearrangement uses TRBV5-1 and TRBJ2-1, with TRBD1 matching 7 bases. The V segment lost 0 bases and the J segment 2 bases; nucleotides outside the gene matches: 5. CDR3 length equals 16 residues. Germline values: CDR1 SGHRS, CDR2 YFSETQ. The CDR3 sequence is CASSLGADRAYNEQFF. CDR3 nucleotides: TGCGCCAGCAGCTTGGGGGCAGACAGGGCCTACAATGAGCAGTTCTTC.

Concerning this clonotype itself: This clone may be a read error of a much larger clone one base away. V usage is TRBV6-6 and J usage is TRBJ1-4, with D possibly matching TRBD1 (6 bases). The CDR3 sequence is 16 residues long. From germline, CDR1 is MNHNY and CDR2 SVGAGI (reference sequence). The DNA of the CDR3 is TGTGCCAGCAGTAAATCCGTTGGGGGGCGCGTTGAAAAACTGTATTTT. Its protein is CASSKSVGGRVEKLYF.

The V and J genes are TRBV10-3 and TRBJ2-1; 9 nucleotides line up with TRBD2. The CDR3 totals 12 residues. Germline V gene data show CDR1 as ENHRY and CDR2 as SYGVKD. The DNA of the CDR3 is TGTGCTATCGGTAGCGGGAGAGGTGAGCAGTTCTTC. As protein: CAIGSGRGEQFF.

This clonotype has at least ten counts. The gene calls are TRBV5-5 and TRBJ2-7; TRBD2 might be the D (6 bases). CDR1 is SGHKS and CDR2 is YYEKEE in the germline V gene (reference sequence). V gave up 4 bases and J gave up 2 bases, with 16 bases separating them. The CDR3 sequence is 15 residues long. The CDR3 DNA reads TGTGCCAGCAGCGCTAGTGCGGGGCGTACCTACGAGCAGTACTTC. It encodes CASSASAGRTYEQYF.

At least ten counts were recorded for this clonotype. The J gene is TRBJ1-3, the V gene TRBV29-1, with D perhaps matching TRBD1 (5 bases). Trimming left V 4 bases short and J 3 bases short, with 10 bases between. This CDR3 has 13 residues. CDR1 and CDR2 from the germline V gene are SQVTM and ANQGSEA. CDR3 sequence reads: CSVVQGGGNTIYF. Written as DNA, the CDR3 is TGCAGCGTTGTTCAGGGAGGTGGAAACACCATATATTTT.

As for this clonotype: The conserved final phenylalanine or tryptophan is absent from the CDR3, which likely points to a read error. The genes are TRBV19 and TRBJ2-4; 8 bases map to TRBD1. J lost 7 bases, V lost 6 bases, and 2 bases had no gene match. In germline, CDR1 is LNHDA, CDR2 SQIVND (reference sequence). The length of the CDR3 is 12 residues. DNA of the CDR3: TGTGCCAGTAGGGACAGGGAGAACATTCAGTACTTA. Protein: CASRDRENIQYL.

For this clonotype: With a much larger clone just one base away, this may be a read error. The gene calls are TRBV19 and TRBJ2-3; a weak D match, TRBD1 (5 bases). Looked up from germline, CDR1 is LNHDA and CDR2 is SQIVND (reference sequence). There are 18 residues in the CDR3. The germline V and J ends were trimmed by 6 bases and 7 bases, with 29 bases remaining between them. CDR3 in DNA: TGTGCCAGTAGCCCCAGGGAAGAAACGAGGAGAGATCGAAATACGCAGTATTTT. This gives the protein CASSPREETRRDRNTQYF. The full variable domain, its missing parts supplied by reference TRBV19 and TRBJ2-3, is DGGITQSPKYLFRKEGQNVTLSCEQNLNHDAMYWYRQDPGQGLRLIYYSQIVNDFQKGDIAEGYSVSREKKESFPLTVTSAQKNPTAFYLCASSPREETRRDRNTQYFGPGTRLTVL.

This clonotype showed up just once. The CDR3: CASSHSSGRYTDTQYF. CDR3 coding DNA: TGTGCCAGCTCACATTCTAGCGGGAGGTATACAGATACGCAGTATTTT. The V call is TRBV18, the J call TRBJ2-3, with TRBD2 matching 11 bases. The CDR3 runs 16 residues. The V segment lost 4 bases and the J segment 3 bases; nucleotides outside the gene matches: 6. The germline gives CDR1 KGHSH, CDR2 LQKENI.

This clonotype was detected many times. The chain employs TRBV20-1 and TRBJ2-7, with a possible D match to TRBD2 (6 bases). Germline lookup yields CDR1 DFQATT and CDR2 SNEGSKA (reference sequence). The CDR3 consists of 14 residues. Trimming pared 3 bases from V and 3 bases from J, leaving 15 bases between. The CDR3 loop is CSARGDSRNYEQYF. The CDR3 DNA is TGCAGTGCTAGGGGGGACTCCCGGAACTACGAGCAGTACTTC.

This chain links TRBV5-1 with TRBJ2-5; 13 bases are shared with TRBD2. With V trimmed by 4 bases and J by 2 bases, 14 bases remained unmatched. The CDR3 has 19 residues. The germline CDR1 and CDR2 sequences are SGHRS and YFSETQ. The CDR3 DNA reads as TGCGCCAGCAGCCTCCGACCGGGACTAGCGGGATTGGGGCAAGAGACCCAGTACTTC. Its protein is CASSLRPGLAGLGQETQYF.

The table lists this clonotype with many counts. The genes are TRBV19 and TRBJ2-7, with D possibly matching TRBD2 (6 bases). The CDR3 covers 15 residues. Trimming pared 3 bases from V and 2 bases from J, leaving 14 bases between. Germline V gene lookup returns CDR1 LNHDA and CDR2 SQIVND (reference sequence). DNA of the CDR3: TGTGCCAGTAGTATCCGGGGGAAAGGGACCTACGAGCAGTACTTC. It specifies CASSIRGKGTYEQYF.

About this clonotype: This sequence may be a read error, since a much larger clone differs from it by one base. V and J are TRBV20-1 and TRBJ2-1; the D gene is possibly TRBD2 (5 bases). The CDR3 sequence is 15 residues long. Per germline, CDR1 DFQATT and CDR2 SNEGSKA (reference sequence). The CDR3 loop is CSAIRSDLSSNEQFF. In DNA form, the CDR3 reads TGCAGTGCTATTCGTAGCGACCTATCCTCCAATGAGCAGTTCTTC.